The clone carrying this T cell receptor (beta chain) was detected only a few times. The source of the sample is a study of glioma-infiltrating T cells after dendritic cell vaccination. Time point here: after dendritic cell vaccination, including at tumor progression/relapse. This table comes from immunoSEQ multiplex PCR, and its TCRdb copy is limited to in-frame clones, with some not included. This table holds roughly 60,000 clones, approximately 86% found once. Germline V CDR1 and CDR2: SGHDT, YYEEEE. Deletions cut 3 bases from V and 3 bases from J, with 19 bases between. The CDR3 contains 18 residues.

The genes are TRBV5-6 and TRBJ2-6, with D possibly TRBD2 on 6 matching bases. The source is a human donor with glioblastoma. The starting material was blood, obtained after dendritic cell vaccination. The DNA for the CDR3 is TGTGCCAGCAGCTCATCCGGGAGCTCCTTACTTGGGGCCAACGTCCTGACTTTC. This gives the protein CASSSSGSSLLGANVLTF.